This TCR beta chain was identified during a study of T cell responses to AZD1222 COVID-19 vaccine (dated by TCRdb to 2020 to 2023). Notes on the research overall: AZD1222 recipients given second doses at about 4 weeks or at about 12 weeks were pooled, since spike-specific TCR depth and breadth were not found to differ between the two schedules. A total of 233 trial participants underwent TCR sequencing, of whom about 200 had received two doses of AZD1222 and some 25 had received two doses of the MenACWY control vaccine. Trial participants were enrolled by age into subgroups of 18-55, 56-69 and 70-plus years, and around 140, 26 and 57 TCR-sequenced participants, respectively, were included in these subgroups. General study outcomes and caveats: After two AZD1222 doses, spike-specific TCR breadth and depth were significantly higher than at day 0 and than in MenACWY recipients. Reportedly, close to half of the unique spike-specific TCRs recognized epitopes lying outside the regions that are mutated in the B.1.351 and B.1.1.7 variants. Vaccine-associated CD4 TCRs spanned the whole spike protein, with dominant responses in regions 160-218 and 743-854. Participants were mostly white British and included more females than males, and it was suggested by the authors that clonal diversity may have been underestimated. Only a handful of AZD1222 recipients were SARS-CoV-2 seropositive at baseline, limiting conclusions about previously exposed vaccinees. Because no day 14 peak-response samples were available, the repertoires could be characterized only after the peak T cell response. The 56-69-year group was small, and its depth increase did not reach significance, likely because of low power.

According to the germline V gene, CDR1 reads SGHRS and CDR2 reads YFSETQ. V drops 4 bases and J drops 10 bases, leaving 18 bases in between. CDR3 length: 14 amino acids, cysteine to phenylalanine. Only CDR3 DNA remains: 42 bases, in frame from the first base. The time point label here, explained by the study, means: baseline before first vaccination. Vaccinee samples were obtained from the UK trials COV001 and COV002, which included a single-blind randomized controlled phase 2/3 trial of AZD1222 (ChAdOx1 nCoV-19) in healthy adults. For TCRbeta chain sequencing, PBMC samples were collected from trial participants at day 0 and at day 28 after the second dose. The CDR3 regions of human TCRbeta chains were subjected to immunosequencing. The study's processing was this. Repertoire TCRs were checked for matches against a reference library of SARS-CoV-2-specific TCRs that had been generated using the MIRA antigen-specificity platform. Breadth was defined as the fraction of unique TCRs that were SARS-CoV-2-associated. Depth was defined as the fraction of total T cells that were SARS-CoV-2-associated. Using the MIRA data, every spike-specific TCR was mapped to the spike region that the TCR reacted to and assigned to either a CD4 or a CD8 class. Log10-transformed breadth and depth values were compared by one-way ANOVA with Sidak's multiple comparisons tests. TCRdb stores this immuneACCESS table with in-frame sequences only. Part of the clones is absent; in the studies checked, under half of the shortfall reflects unresolved V genes, and no reason is known for the rest. V and J calls and clone size come straight from that table; D and trimming were deduced from the DNA. The sample profile shows roughly 120,000 clones; 88% of them were found once. The ten largest clonotypes hold over 8.5% of the sample.

With respect to this clone: Its cognate antigen has yet to be identified. Base qualities are not at hand, and no much larger clone is one base apart.

The TCR was taken from an adult in good health. Here the chain combines TRBV5-1 and TRBJ2-1; a tentative D match to TRBD1 spans 5 bases. Material: peripheral blood, obtained on day 0 of AZD1222 vaccination. In nucleotide form, the sequence is TGCGCCAGCAGCAGGGCGACAGCGTTAGGAGAGCAGTTCTTC. The translation is CASSRATALGEQFF.